The sequence of this T cell receptor beta chain was determined in a study of cytomegalovirus exposure and HLA in healthy donors. PCR was performed using 60 Vbeta and 13 Jbeta primers. Assay used: immunoSEQ multiplex PCR; TCRdb lists only in-frame clones, some missing. The table records around 160,000 clones, over 75% of them present only once. This clone was counted a few times. Its cognate antigen is unknown. Whole-study results and caveats: Researchers reported in a later analysis that common viral pathogens appeared linked to several top clusters. In a later analysis, a missense DCLRE1C variant was linked to TCR beta V- and J-gene trimming. HLA alleles showed associations with 15,000 to 20,000 TCR beta sequences in a later analysis, at a 0.05 false discovery rate. Sequencing artifact likely explains a cluster of highly shared sequence variants.

The clonotype was recovered from a man aged 50 to 60 in good health and CMV-seropositive. Sequencing was performed on PBMCs.

The CDR3 is CASRNTIWGYNEQFF. CDR3 coding DNA: TGTGCCAGCAGAAATACAATCTGGGGCTATAATGAGCAGTTCTTC. This chain links TRBV7-2 with TRBJ2-1, with D possibly TRBD1 on 5 matching bases. CDR1 and CDR2 from the germline V gene are SGHTA and FQGNSA. This CDR3 contains 15 residues. V gave up 6 bases and J gave up 7 bases, with 19 bases separating them.